The rows below give T cell receptor beta chains drawn from one sample of a study of radiotherapy plus CTLA-4 blockade in lung cancer. Data came from immunoSEQ multiplex PCR; TCRdb stores just in-frame clones and leaves some out. The sample lists fewer than 40,000 clones, under 85% occurring once. The source was peripheral blood, collected from a patient treated with radiotherapy plus ipilimumab. The receptors stem from a human donor with non-small cell lung cancer whose response to radiotherapy plus ipilimumab could not be evaluated. CDR3s include the opening cysteine and the closing phenylalanine or tryptophan. The D gene is left open where the match is weak. The size field is filled for only some rows; it gives once, few, many or a size class.

CDR3aa,CDR3nt,abundance,d_gene,v_gene,j_gene
CASSLGQYQETQYF,TGTGCCAGCAGCTTGGGGCAGTACCAAGAGACCCAGTACTTC,NA,NA,TRBV7-2,TRBJ2-5
CASRLGAGGDTQYF,TGTGCCAGCAGGCTAGGCGCGGGTGGCGATACGCAGTATTTT,NA,NA,TRBV2,TRBJ2-3
CASTDEGETQYF,TGTGCCAGCACTGATGAGGGAGAGACCCAGTACTTC,NA,NA,TRBV2,TRBJ2-5
CASSLGTAMNTEAFF,TGCGCCAGCAGCTTGGGTACAGCCATGAACACTGAAGCTTTCTTT,few,NA,TRBV5-1,TRBJ1-1
CATSRDKSVGAKTQYF,TGTGCCACCAGCAGAGATAAGTCTGTAGGGGCAAAGACCCAGTACTTC,once,NA,TRBV15,TRBJ2-5
CATSIQGPRTGELFF,TGTGCCACCAGCATTCAGGGTCCGAGGACCGGGGAGCTGTTTTTT,NA,NA,TRBV15,TRBJ2-2
CAGAAGTSGYEQYF,TGTGCCGGAGCCGCCGGGACAAGCGGCTACGAGCAGTACTTC,NA,NA,TRBV6-1,TRBJ2-7
CASSGGTSGYYEQYF,TGTGCCAGCTCCGGAGGGACTAGCGGATACTACGAGCAGTACTTC,NA,TRBD2,TRBV18,TRBJ2-7
CAWERNYNEQFF,TGTGCCTGGGAGCGGAACTACAATGAGCAGTTCTTC,NA,NA,TRBV30,TRBJ2-1
CASSEILELNEQFF,TGTGCCAGCAGTGAAATCCTAGAACTAAATGAGCAGTTCTTC,NA,NA,TRBV6-5,TRBJ2-1
CASSSQGLGGNTEAFF,TGCGCCAGCAGCTCGCAGGGGTTAGGGGGGAACACTGAAGCTTTCTTT,NA,NA,TRBV5-1,TRBJ1-1
CASSPGTSGRAQYF,TGTGCCAGCAGCCCGGGGACTAGCGGGAGGGCACAGTATTTT,NA,TRBD2,TRBV2,TRBJ2-3
CAISESWASGRRDEQFF,TGTGCCATCAGTGAGTCGTGGGCTAGCGGGAGGAGGGATGAGCAGTTCTTC,NA,TRBD2,TRBV10-3,TRBJ2-1
CAWRQGTYNEQFF,TGTGCCTGGAGACAGGGGACCTACAATGAGCAGTTCTTC,NA,TRBD1,TRBV30,TRBJ2-1
CASSAGRLTNYGYTF,TGTGCCAGCAGTGCTGGGAGGTTGACGAACTATGGCTACACCTTC,NA,NA,TRBV6-5,TRBJ1-2
CASSQYRGPQPQHF,TGTGCCAGCAGCCAATACAGGGGACCTCAGCCCCAGCATTTT,NA,TRBD1,TRBV2,TRBJ1-5
CASRLGDSPLHF,TGTGCCAGCAGGCTCGGGGATTCACCCCTCCACTTT,NA,NA,TRBV27,TRBJ1-6
CASSQDQGRGETQYF,TGTGCCAGCAGCCAAGATCAGGGGCGGGGGGAGACCCAGTACTTC,few,NA,TRBV4-1,TRBJ2-5
CASSTTGGNIGKLFF,TGTGCCAGCAGCACTACAGGGGGCAATATAGGAAAACTGTTTTTT,few,TRBD1,TRBV7-8,TRBJ1-4
CASSFPGTGGARQPQHF,TGTGCCAGCAGTTTCCCCGGGACAGGGGGCGCCCGTCAGCCCCAGCATTTT,NA,TRBD1,TRBV28,TRBJ1-5
CASSYLQAGGGYTF,TGTGCCAGCAGCTATCTACAGGCCGGGGGGGGCTACACCTTC,NA,NA,TRBV27,TRBJ1-2
CASSETASGSSYNEQFF,TGCGCCAGCAGTGAGACGGCTAGCGGGAGTTCTTACAATGAGCAGTTCTTC,NA,TRBD2,TRBV10-2,TRBJ2-1
CATSRGLAPSYNEQFF,TGTGCCACCAGCAGGGGGCTAGCGCCCTCCTACAATGAGCAGTTCTTC,NA,NA,TRBV15,TRBJ2-1
CASSAESSRGAFF,TGTGCCAGCAGCGCCGAAAGTTCTCGGGGAGCTTTCTTT,NA,NA,TRBV5-4,TRBJ1-1
CASSLASLAGARYEQYF,TGCGCCAGCAGCTTGGCATCACTAGCGGGAGCTCGGTACGAGCAGTACTTC,NA,TRBD2,TRBV5-1,TRBJ2-7
CASSRRQSNTEAFF,TGTGCCAGCAGCCGCAGACAGTCTAACACTGAAGCTTTCTTT,few,NA,TRBV7-9,TRBJ1-1
CASSPGTDGSYEQYF,TGTGCCAGCTCACCTGGGACAGACGGGTCCTACGAGCAGTACTTC,NA,TRBD1,TRBV18,TRBJ2-7
CASSVQGSTEAFF,TGTGCCAGCAGCGTACAGGGGTCCACTGAAGCTTTCTTT,NA,TRBD1,TRBV25-1,TRBJ1-1
CASSLGRGSGRATDTQYF,TGTGCCAGCAGCTTAGGCCGAGGCAGCGGGAGGGCCACAGATACGCAGTATTTT,once,TRBD2,TRBV7-2,TRBJ2-3
CASSLTREIGDTQYF,TGCGCCAGCAGCTTGACGCGGGAGATAGGAGATACGCAGTATTTT,NA,TRBD2,TRBV5-1,TRBJ2-3
CASSTGTGGSSYNEQFF,TGCGCCAGCAGCACCGGGACAGGGGGGTCATCCTACAATGAGCAGTTCTTC,NA,TRBD1,TRBV5-1,TRBJ2-1
CASSGELNTEAFF,TGTGCCAGCAGTGGGGAGCTGAACACTGAAGCTTTCTTT,NA,NA,TRBV2,TRBJ1-1
CASLKGDRGDYGYTF,TGTGCCAGCCTAAAGGGGGACAGGGGAGACTATGGCTACACCTTC,few,TRBD1,TRBV28,TRBJ1-2
CASTQDRGPYNEQFF,TGTGCCAGCACCCAAGACAGGGGCCCCTACAATGAGCAGTTCTTC,NA,TRBD1,TRBV6-1,TRBJ2-1
CASSPVAGRETQYF,TGTGCCAGCTCACCAGTTGCGGGGAGAGAGACCCAGTACTTC,NA,NA,TRBV18,TRBJ2-5
CASRRDRVGQETQYF,TGTGCCAGCAGAAGAGACAGGGTAGGACAAGAGACCCAGTACTTC,NA,TRBD1,TRBV6-1,TRBJ2-5
CASSQPGLPLEEQFF,TGTGCCAGCAGCCAACCGGGACTGCCTTTAGAGGAGCAGTTCTTC,NA,NA,TRBV28,TRBJ2-1
CASSLKRSGGELFF,TGTGCCAGCAGCTTAAAGCGGTCGGGAGGGGAGCTGTTTTTT,NA,NA,TRBV7-2,TRBJ2-2
CASSVVQGDQPQHF,TGTGCCAGCAGCGTAGTCCAGGGCGATCAGCCCCAGCATTTT,NA,NA,TRBV9,TRBJ1-5
CASSSGQGNEQYF,TGTGCCAGCAGTTCTGGACAGGGTAACGAGCAGTACTTC,NA,TRBD1,TRBV7-2,TRBJ2-7
CASSRGLAGGRETQYF,TGTGCCAGCAGCCGTGGACTAGCGGGGGGGAGGGAGACCCAGTACTTC,NA,TRBD2,TRBV7-2,TRBJ2-5
CASSARQGRVNEQYF,TGTGCCAGCAGTGCGAGACAGGGAAGGGTAAACGAGCAGTACTTC,NA,TRBD1,TRBV6-6,TRBJ2-7